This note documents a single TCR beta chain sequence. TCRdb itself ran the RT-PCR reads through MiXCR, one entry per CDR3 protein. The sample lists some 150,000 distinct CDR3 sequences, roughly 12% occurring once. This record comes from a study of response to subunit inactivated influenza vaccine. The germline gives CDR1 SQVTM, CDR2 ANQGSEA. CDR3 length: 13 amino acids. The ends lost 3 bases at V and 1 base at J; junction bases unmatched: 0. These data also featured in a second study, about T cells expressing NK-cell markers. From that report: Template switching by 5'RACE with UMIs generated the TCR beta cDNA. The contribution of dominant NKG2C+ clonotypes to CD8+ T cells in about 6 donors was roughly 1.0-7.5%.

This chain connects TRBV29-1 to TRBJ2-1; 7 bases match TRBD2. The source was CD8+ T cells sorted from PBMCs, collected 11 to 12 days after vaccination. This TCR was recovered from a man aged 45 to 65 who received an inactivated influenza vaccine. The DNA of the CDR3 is TGCAGCGTTGAGGGGGGGTCCTACAATGAGCAGTTCTTC. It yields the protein CSVEGGSYNEQFF.